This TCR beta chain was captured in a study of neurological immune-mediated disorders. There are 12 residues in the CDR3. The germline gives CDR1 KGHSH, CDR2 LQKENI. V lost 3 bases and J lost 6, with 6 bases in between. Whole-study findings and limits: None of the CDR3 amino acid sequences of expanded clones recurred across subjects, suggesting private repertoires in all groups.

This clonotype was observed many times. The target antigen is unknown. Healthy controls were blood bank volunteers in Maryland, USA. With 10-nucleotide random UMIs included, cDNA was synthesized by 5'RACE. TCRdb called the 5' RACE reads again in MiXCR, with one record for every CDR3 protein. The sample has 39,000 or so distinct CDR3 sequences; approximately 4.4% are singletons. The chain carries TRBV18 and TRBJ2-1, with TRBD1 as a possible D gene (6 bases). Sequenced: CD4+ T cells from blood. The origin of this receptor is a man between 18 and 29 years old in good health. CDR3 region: CASSPDSNEQFF. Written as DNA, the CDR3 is TGTGCCAGCTCACCGGACAGCAATGAGCAGTTCTTC. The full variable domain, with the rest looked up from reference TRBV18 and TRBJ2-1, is NAGVMQNPRHLVRRRGQEARLRCSPMKGHSHVYWYRQLPEEGLKFMVYLQKENIIDESGMPKERFSAEFPKEGPSILRIQQVVRGDSAAYFCASSPDSNEQFFGPGTRLTVL.